This T cell receptor (beta chain) was captured by sequencing in a study of OX40 agonist ivuxolimab in advanced cancers. Anyone with autoimmune disease history or systemic immunosuppression was excluded. This CDR3 has 17 residues. With 3 bases removed from V and 4 bases from J, the gap between germline ends came to 17 bases. The V gene's germline CDR1 is SGHRS and CDR2 YFSETQ. Some clones are missing from TCRdb's copy, which holds only in-frame ones; the method was immunoSEQ multiplex PCR. The sample yields about 86,000 clones, 87% seen once. The chain couples TRBV5-1 to TRBJ1-6; tentative D call: TRBD1 (6 bases). Sequenced material: CD4+ or CD8+ T cells sorted from blood, taken in a trial of the OX40 agonist ivuxolimab. The TCR sequence derives from an adult with an advanced solid tumor such as melanoma, head and neck, liver or kidney cancer. The CDR3 DNA sequence: TGCGCCAGCAGCTATGAAATAGGGGGGAATTATAATTCACCCCTCCACTTT. Translating it yields CASSYEIGGNYNSPLHF.